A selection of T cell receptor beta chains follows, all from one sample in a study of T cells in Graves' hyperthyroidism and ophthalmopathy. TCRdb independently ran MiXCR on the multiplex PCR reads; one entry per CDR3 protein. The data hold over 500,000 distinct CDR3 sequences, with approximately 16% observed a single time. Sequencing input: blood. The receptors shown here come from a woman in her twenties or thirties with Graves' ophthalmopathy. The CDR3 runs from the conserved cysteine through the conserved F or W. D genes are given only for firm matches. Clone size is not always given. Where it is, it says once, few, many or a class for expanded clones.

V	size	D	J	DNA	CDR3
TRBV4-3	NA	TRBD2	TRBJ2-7	TGCGCCAGCAGCCAAGTAATCGCGGGACTAGCGTCCTCCTACGAGCAGTACTTC	CASSQVIAGLASSYEQYF
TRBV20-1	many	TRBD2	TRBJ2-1	TGCAGCGCTAAGGGGACTAGCGGGAGCTATGAGCAGTTCTTC	CSAKGTSGSYEQFF
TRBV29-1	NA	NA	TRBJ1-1	TGCAGCGTTGTTTGGATTACGCGGGCAGGCGCGGGGAACACTGAAGCTTTCTTT	CSVVWITRAGAGNTEAFF
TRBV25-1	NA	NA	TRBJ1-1	TGTGCCAGCAGTGAACTCGGGGGTCGGACTGAAGCTTTCTTT	CASSELGGRTEAFF
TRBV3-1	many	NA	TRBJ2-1	TGTGCCAGCAGCCCCCTCAGAGGTAATGAGCAGTTCTTC	CASSPLRGNEQFF
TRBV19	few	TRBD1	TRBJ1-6	TGTGCCAGTAGCCCCCGACAGGGGACCCCCAGTTCACCCCTCCACTTT	CASSPRQGTPSSPLHF
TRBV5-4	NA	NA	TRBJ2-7	TGTGCCAGCAGCTTGGGGGATATGGGGGTCTACGAGCAGTACTTC	CASSLGDMGVYEQYF
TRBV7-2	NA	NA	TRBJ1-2	TGCGCCAGCAGCCAAGTTGAAGGGTACCCCGGCGGCTACACCTTC	CASSQVEGYPGGYTF
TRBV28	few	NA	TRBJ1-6	TGTGCCAGCAGTTTAAGCGGGAGGCAACAGGCTTATAATTCACCCCTCCACTTT	CASSLSGRQQAYNSPLHF
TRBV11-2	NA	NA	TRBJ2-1	TGTGCCAGCAGCTTAGATCGTCTAATTGAGCAGTTCTTC	CASSLDRLIEQFF
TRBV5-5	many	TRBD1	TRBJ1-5	TGTGCCAGCAGCTTGGAGGGACAGGGAGAAAATCAGCCCCAGCATTTT	CASSLEGQGENQPQHF
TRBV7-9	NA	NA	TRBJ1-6	TGTGCCAGCAGCCTCGGGTCCAGGGTCCCTTCACCCCTCCACTTT	CASSLGSRVPSPLHF
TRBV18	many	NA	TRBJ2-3	TGTGCCAGCTCAGCCCCGACAGGTTGGGGCACAGATACGCAGTATTTT	CASSAPTGWGTDTQYF
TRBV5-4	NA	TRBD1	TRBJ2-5	TGTGCCAGCAGCCCCCGGGCAAGGGGGCGATTGGAGACCCAGTACTTC	CASSPRARGRLETQYF
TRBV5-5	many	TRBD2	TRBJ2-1	TGTGCCAGCAGCCCCAGACTAGCGGGAGAAGATGAGCAGTTCTTC	CASSPRLAGEDEQFF
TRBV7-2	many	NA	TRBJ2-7	TGTGCCAGCAGCTTAGTCGGACAGACCTACGAGCAGTACTTC	CASSLVGQTYEQYF
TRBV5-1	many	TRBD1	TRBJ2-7	TGCGCCAGCAGCACTGGACAGGGGGTCTCCTACGAGCAGTACTTC	CASSTGQGVSYEQYF